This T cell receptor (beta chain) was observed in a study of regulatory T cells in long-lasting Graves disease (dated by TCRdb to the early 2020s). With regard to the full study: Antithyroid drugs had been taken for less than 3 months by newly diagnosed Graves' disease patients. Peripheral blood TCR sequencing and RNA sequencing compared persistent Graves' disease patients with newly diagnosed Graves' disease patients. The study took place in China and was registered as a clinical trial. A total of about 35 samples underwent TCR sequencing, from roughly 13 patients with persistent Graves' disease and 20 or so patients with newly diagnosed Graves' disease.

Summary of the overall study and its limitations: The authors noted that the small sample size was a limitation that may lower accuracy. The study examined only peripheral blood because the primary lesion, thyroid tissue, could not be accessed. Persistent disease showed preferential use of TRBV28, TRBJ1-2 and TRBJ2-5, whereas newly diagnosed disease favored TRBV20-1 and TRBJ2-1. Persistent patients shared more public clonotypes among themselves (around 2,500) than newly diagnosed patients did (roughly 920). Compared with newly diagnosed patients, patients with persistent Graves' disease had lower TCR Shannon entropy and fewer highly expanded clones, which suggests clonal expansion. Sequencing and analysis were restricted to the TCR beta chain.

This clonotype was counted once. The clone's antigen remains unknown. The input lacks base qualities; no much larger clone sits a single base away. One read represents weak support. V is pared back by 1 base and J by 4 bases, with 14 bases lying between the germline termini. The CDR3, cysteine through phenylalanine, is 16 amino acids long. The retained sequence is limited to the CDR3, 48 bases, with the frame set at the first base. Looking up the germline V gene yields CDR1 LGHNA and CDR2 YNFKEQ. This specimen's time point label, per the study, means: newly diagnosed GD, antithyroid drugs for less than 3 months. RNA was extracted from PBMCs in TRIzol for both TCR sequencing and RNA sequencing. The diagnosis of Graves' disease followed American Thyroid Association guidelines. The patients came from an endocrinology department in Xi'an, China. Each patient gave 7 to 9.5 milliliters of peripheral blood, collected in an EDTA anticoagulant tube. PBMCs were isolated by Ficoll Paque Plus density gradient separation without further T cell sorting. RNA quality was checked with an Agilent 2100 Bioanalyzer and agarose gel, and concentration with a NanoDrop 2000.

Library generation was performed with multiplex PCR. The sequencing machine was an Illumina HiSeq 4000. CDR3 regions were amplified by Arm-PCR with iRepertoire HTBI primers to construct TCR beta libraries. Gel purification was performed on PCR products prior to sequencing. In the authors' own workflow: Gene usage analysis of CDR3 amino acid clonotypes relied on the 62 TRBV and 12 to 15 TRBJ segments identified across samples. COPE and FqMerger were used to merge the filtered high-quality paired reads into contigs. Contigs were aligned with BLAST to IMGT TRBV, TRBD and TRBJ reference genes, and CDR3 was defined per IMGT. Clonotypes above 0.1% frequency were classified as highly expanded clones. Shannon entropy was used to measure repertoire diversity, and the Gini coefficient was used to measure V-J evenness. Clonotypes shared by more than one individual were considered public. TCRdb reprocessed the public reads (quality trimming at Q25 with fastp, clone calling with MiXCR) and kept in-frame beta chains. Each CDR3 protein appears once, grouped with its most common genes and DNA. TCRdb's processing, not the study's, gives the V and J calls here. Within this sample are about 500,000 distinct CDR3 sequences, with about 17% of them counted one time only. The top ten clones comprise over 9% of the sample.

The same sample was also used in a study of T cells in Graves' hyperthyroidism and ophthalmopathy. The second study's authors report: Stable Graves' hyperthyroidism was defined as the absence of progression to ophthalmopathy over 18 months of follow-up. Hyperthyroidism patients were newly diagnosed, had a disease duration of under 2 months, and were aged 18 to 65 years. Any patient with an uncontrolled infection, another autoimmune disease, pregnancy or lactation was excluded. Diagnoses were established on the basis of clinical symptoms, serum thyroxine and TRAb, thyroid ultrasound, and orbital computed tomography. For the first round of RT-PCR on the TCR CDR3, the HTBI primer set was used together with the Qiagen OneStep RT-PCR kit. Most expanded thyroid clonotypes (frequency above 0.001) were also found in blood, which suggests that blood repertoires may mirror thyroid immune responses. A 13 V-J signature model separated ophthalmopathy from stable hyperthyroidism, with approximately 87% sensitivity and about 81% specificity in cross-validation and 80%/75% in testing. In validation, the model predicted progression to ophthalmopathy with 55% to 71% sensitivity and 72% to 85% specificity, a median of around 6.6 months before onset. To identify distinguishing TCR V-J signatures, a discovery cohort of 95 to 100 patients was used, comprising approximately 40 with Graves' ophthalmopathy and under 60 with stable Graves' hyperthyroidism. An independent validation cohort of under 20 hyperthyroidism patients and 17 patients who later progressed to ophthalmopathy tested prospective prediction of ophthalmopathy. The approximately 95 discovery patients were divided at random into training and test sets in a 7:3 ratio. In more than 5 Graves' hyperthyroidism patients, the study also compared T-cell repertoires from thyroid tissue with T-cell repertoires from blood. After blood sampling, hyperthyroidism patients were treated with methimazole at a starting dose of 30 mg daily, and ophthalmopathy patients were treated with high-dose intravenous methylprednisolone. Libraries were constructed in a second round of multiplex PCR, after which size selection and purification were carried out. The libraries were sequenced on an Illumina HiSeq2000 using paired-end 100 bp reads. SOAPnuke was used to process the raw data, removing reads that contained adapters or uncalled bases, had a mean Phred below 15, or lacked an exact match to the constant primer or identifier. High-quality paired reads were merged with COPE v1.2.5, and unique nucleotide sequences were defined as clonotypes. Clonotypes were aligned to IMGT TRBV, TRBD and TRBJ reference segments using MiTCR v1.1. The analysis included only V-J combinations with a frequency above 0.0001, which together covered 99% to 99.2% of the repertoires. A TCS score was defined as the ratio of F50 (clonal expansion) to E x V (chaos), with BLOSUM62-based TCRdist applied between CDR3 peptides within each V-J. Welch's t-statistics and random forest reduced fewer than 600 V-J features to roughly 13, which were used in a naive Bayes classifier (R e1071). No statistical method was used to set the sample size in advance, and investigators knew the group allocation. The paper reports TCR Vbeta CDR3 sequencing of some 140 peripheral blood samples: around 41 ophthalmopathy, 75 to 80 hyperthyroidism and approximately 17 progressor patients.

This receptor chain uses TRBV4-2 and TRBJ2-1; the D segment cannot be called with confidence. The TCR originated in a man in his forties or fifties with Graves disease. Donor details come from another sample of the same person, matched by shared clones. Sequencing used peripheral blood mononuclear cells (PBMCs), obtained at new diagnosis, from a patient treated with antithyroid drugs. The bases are TGTGCCAGCAGCCAAGTGAGGCCCGGGTTGTACAATGAGCAGTTCTTC. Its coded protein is CASSQVRPGLYNEQFF.